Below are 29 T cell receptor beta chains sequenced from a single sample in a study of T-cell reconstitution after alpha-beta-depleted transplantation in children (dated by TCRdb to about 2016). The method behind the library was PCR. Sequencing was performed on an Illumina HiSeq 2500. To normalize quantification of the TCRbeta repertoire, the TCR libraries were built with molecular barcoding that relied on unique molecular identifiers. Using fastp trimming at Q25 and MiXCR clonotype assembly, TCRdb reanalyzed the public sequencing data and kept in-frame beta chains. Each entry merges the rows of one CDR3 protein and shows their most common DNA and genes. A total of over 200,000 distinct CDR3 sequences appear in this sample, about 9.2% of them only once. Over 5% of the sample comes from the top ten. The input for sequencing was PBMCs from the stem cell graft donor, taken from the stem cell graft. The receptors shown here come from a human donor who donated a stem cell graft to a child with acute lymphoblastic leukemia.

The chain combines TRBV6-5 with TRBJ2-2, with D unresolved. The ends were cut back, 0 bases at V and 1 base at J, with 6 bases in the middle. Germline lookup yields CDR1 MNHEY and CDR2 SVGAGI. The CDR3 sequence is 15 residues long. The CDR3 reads CASSYSAGNTGELFF. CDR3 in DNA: TGTGCCAGCAGTTACTCGGCAGGGAACACCGGGGAGCTGTTTTTT.

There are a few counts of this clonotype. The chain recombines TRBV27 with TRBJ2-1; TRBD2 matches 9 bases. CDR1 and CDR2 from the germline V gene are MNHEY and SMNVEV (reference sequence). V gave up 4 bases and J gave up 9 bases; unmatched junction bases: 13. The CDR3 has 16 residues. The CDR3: CASSYKAGGGHGEQFF. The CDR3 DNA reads TGTGCCAGCAGTTACAAAGCGGGGGGAGGGCACGGTGAGCAGTTCTTC.

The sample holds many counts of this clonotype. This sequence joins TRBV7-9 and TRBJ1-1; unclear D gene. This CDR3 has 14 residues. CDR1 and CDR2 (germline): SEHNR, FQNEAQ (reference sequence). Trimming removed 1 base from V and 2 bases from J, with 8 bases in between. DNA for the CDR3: TGTGCCAGCAGCTTAGGGCAGCTTAACACTGAAGCTTTCTTT. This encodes CASSLGQLNTEAFF.

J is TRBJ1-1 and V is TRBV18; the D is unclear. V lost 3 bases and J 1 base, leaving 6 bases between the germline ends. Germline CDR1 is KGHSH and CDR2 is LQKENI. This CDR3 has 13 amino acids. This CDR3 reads CASSPKQNTEAFF. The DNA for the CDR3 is TGTGCCAGCTCACCCAAACAGAACACTGAAGCTTTCTTT.

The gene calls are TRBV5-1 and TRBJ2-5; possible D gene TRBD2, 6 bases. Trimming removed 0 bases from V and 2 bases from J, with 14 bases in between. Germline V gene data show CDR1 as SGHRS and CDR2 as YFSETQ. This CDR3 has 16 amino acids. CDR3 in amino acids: CASSLVLREIQETQYF. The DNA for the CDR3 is TGCGCCAGCAGCTTGGTTTTACGGGAGATTCAAGAGACCCAGTACTTC.

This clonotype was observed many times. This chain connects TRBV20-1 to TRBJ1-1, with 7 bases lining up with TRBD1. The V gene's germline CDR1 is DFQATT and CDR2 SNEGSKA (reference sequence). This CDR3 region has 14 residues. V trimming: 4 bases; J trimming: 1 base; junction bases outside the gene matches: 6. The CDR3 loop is CSAKPRGGNTEAFF. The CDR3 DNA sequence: TGCAGTGCTAAACCCAGGGGGGGGAACACTGAAGCTTTCTTT.

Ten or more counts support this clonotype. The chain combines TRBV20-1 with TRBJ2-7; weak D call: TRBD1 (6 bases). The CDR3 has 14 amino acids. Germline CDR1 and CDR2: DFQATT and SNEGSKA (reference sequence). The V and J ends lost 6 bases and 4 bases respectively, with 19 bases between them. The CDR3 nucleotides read TGCAGTGCCACTATCAGGGGAGTGGTTTACGAGCAGTACTTC. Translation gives CSATIRGVVYEQYF.

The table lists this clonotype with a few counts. CDR3 DNA sequence: TGCAGTGCTAGAGGGGGGACGTACCAAGAGACCCAGTACTTC. Translating gives CSARGGTYQETQYF. J is TRBJ2-5 and V is TRBV20-1, with D possibly being TRBD1 or TRBD2 (5 bases each). The V end lost 1 base, the J end lost 0 bases, and 9 bases lay between the germline ends. Germline loops: CDR1 DFQATT, CDR2 SNEGSKA (reference sequence). The CDR3 contains 14 residues.

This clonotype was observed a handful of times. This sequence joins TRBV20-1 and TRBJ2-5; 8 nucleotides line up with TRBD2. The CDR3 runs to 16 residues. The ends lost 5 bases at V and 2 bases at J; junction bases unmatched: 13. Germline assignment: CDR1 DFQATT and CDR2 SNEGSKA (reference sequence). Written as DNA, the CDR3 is TGCAGTGCTCCCGCGTCAGCGGGGGAAGATCAAGAGACCCAGTACTTC. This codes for CSAPASAGEDQETQYF.

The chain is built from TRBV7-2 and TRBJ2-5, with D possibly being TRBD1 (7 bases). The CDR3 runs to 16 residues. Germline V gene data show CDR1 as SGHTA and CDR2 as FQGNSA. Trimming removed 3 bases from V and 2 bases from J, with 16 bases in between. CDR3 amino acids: CASSFGGTASQETQYF. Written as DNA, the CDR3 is TGTGCCAGCAGCTTTGGGGGGACAGCCAGTCAAGAGACCCAGTACTTC.

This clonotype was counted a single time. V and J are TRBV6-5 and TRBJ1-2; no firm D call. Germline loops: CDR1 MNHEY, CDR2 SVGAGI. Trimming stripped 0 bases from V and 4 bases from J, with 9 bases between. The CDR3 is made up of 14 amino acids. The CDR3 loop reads CASSYSSDLYGYTF. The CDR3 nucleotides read TGTGCCAGCAGTTACTCATCCGATCTCTATGGCTACACCTTC.

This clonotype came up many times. The CDR3 reads CASSSYTGTDEKLFF. For the CDR3, the DNA is TGTGCCAGCAGTTCTTATACAGGGACGGATGAAAAACTGTTTTTT. The chain is built from TRBV25-1 and TRBJ1-4; D perhaps matches TRBD1 (6 bases). V dropped 5 bases and J dropped 6 bases, with 16 bases sitting between them. This CDR3 region has 15 residues. The V gene's germline CDR1 is MGHDK and CDR2 SYGVNS.

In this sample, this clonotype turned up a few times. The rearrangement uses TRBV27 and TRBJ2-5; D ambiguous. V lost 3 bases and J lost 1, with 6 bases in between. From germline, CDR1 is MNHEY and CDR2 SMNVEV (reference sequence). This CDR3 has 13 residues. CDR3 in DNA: TGTGCCAGCAGTTTCCGGGTCCAAGAGACCCAGTACTTC. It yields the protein CASSFRVQETQYF.

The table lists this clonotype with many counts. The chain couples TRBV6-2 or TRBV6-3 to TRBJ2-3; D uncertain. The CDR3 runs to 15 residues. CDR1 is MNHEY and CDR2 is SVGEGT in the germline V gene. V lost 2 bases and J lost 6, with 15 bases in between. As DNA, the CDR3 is TGTGCCAGCAGTTACGGGATGGACGCAATCGATACGCAGTATTTT. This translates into CASSYGMDAIDTQYF.

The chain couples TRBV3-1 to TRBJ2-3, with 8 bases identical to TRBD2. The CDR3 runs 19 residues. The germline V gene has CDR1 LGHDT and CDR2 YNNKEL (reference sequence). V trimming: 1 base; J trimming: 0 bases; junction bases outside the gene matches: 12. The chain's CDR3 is CASSQAPGLDSFSTDTQYF. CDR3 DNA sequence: TGTGCCAGCAGCCAAGCCCCGGGACTAGATAGTTTTAGCACAGATACGCAGTATTTT.

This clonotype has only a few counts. CDR3: CSATTGQGDVQPQHF. The DNA of the CDR3 is TGCAGTGCTACAACCGGACAGGGTGATGTTCAGCCCCAGCATTTT. The V and J genes are TRBV20-1 and TRBJ1-5; TRBD1 agrees at 8 bases. The CDR3 is made up of 15 amino acids. Germline lookup yields CDR1 DFQATT and CDR2 SNEGSKA (reference sequence). With V trimmed by 4 bases and J by 6 bases, 11 bases remained unmatched.

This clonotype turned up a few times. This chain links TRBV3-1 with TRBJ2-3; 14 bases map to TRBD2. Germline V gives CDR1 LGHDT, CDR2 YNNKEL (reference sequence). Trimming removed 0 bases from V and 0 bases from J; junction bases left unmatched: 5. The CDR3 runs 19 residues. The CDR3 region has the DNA TGTGCCAGCAGCCAAGAAACCGGACTAGCGGGGGGAAGCACAGATACGCAGTATTTT. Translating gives CASSQETGLAGGSTDTQYF.

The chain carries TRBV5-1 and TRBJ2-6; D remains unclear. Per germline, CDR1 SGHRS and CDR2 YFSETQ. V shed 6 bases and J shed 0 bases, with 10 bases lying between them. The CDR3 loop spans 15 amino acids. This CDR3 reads CASTDPLSGANVLTF. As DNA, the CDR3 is TGCGCCAGCACCGACCCTCTCTCTGGGGCCAACGTCCTGACTTTC.

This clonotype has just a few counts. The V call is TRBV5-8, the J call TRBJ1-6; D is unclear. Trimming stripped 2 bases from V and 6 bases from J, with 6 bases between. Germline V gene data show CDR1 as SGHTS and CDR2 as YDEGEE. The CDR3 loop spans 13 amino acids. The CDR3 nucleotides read TGTGCCAGCAGCTTTCGACTTAATTCACCCCTCCACTTT. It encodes CASSFRLNSPLHF. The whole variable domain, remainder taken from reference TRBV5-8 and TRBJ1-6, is EAGVTQSPTHLIKTRGQQATLRCSPISGHTSVYWYQQALGLGLQFLLWYDEGEERNRGNFPPRFSGRQFPNYSSELNVNALELEDSALYLCASSFRLNSPLHFGNGTRLTVT.

This CDR3 is CASSAQGQRTEAFF. As DNA, the CDR3 is TGTGCCAGCAGCGCACAGGGCCAGAGGACTGAAGCTTTCTTT. This rearrangement joins TRBV7-9 to TRBJ1-1; the D gene is possibly TRBD1 (6 bases). This CDR3 is built from 14 residues. Trimming took 5 bases from V and 5 from J, leaving 15 bases between them. Germline V CDR1 and CDR2: SEHNR, FQNEAQ (reference sequence). Based on the CDR3 plus reference TRBV7-9 and TRBJ1-1, the full variable domain is DTGVSQNPRHKITKRGQNVTFRCDPISEHNRLYWYRQTLGQGPEFLTYFQNEAQLEKSRLLSDRFSAERPKGSFSTLEIQRTEQGDSAMYLCASSAQGQRTEAFFGQGTRLTVV.

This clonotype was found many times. As DNA, the CDR3 is TGCAGCGTAGCAACAGGGGCTGGGTACGAGCAGTACTTC. This codes for CSVATGAGYEQYF. This chain joins TRBV29-1 and TRBJ2-7; the match to TRBD1 covers 7 bases. The trim removed 6 bases at V and 4 bases at J, leaving 9 bases unmatched. CDR1 is SQVTM, CDR2 ANQGSEA, per germline. The CDR3 extends over 13 amino acids.

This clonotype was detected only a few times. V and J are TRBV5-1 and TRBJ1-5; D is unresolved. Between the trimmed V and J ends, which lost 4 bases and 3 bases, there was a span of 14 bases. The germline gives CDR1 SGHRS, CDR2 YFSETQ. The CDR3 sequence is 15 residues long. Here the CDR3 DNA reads TGCGCCAGCAGCGTAGAAACCGGGAACAATCAGCCCCAGCATTTT. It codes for CASSVETGNNQPQHF.

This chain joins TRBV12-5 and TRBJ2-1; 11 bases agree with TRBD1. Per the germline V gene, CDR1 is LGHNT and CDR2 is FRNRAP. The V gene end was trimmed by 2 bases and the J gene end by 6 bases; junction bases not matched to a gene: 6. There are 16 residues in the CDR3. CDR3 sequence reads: CASGLRTGTGGNEQFF. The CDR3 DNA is TGTGCTAGTGGTTTGAGGACCGGGACAGGGGGCAATGAGCAGTTCTTC.

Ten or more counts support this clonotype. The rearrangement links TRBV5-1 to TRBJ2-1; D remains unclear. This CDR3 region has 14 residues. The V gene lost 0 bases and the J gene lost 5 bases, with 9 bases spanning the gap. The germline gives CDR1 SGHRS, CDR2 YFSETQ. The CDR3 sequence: CASSLALYDNEQFF. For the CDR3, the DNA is TGCGCCAGCAGCTTGGCCCTATACGACAATGAGCAGTTCTTC. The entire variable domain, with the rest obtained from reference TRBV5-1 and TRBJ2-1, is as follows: KAGVTQTPRYLIKTRGQQVTLSCSPISGHRSVSWYQQTPGQGLQFLFEYFSETQRNKGNFPGRFSGRQFSNSRSEMNVSTLELGDSALYLCASSLALYDNEQFFGPGTRLTVL.

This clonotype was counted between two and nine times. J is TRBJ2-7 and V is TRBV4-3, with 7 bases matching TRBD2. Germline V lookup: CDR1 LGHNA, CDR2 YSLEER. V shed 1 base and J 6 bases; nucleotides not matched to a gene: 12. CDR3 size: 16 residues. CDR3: CASSQGFRVAGGEQYF. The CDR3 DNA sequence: TGCGCCAGCAGCCAAGGTTTTAGAGTAGCGGGTGGCGAGCAGTACTTC.

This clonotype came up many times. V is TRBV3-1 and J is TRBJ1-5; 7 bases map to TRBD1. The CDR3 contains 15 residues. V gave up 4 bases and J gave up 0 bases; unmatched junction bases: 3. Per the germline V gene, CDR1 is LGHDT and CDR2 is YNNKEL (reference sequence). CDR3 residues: CASSPGQLSNQPQHF. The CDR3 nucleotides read TGTGCCAGCAGCCCGGGACAGCTTAGCAATCAGCCCCAGCATTTT.

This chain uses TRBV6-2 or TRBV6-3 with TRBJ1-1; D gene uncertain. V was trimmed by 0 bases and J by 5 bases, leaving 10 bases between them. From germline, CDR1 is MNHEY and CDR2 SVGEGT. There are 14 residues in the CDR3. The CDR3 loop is CASSYSHLGTEAFF. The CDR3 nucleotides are TGTGCCAGCAGTTACTCCCACCTGGGAACTGAAGCTTTCTTT.

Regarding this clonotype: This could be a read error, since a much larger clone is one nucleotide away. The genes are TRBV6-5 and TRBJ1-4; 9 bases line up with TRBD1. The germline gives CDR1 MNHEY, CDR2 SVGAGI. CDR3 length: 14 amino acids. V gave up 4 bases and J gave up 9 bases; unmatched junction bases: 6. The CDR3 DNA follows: TGTGCCAGCAGTTCCGGGACAGGGCGTAAAAAACTGTTTTTT. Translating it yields CASSSGTGRKKLFF.

CDR3 in amino acids: CASSLSSGAPDYEQYF. CDR3 in DNA: TGTGCCAGCAGTTTATCCTCGGGGGCCCCGGACTACGAGCAGTACTTC. The V and J genes are TRBV27 and TRBJ2-7; D is tentatively TRBD1 or TRBD2 (6 bases each). Germline CDR1 is MNHEY and CDR2 is SMNVEV (reference sequence). CDR3 length equals 16 residues. Trimming cost V 0 bases and J 3 bases, with 15 bases left between them.